This record covers a single T cell receptor beta chain. These data originate in a study of T cell changes during pregnancy in multiple sclerosis. Generated by immunoSEQ multiplex PCR, the TCRdb table keeps only in-frame clones and is missing some. The repertoire has 79,000 or so clones, approximately 90% of them found once; the top ten carry under 2%. Trimming left V 6 bases short and J 2 bases short, with 10 bases between. Germline V gives CDR1 MDHEN, CDR2 SYDVKM. The CDR3 spans 13 residues. Sequencing used peripheral blood, obtained in the first trimester of pregnancy. This receptor was identified in a female donor in good health, enrolled as a control in a pregnancy study. J is TRBJ1-2 and V is TRBV28; D not certain. DNA for the CDR3: TGTGCCAGCAGAATAGACATCAACTATGGCTACACCTTC. It codes for CASRIDINYGYTF.